This T cell receptor beta chain was documented in a study of regulatory T cells in long-lasting Graves disease. The wider study: Newly diagnosed Graves' patients had taken antithyroid drugs under 3 months.

Time point reported: newly diagnosed GD, antithyroid drugs for less than 3 months. There was RNA extracted from PBMCs, and the TCR library was made from it. The peripheral blood volume drawn was 8 to 9.5 milliliters, and it was collected into EDTA tubes. V gave up 4 bases and J gave up 9 bases; unmatched junction bases: 9. This CDR3 has 14 amino acids. Germline CDR1 and CDR2: LGHDT and YNNKEL (reference sequence). iRepertoire HTBI primers and Arm-PCR of CDR3 regions built TCR beta libraries. One entry per CDR3 protein, called by TCRdb with MiXCR from the multiplex PCR reads. The sample has approximately 480,000 distinct CDR3 sequences, 15% to 20% seen once. This clonotype was picked up many times. Antigen: not known. Findings and caveats of the study: Patients whose Graves' disease persisted exhibited lower TCR diversity than those newly diagnosed.

This sample was shared with a second study, whose subject was T cells in Graves' hyperthyroidism and ophthalmopathy. That paper states: Clinical symptoms, serum thyroxine, TRAb, thyroid ultrasound and orbital computed tomography informed diagnoses.

The origin of this receptor is a man aged 35 to 55 with Graves disease. The source was peripheral blood mononuclear cells (PBMCs), collected at new diagnosis, from a patient treated with antithyroid drugs. The chain uses TRBV3-1 and TRBJ2-1, with 7 bases that match TRBD2. CDR3 loop: CASSPWTRRGEQFF. The CDR3 nucleotides are TGTGCCAGCAGCCCCTGGACTAGGCGGGGTGAGCAGTTCTTC.